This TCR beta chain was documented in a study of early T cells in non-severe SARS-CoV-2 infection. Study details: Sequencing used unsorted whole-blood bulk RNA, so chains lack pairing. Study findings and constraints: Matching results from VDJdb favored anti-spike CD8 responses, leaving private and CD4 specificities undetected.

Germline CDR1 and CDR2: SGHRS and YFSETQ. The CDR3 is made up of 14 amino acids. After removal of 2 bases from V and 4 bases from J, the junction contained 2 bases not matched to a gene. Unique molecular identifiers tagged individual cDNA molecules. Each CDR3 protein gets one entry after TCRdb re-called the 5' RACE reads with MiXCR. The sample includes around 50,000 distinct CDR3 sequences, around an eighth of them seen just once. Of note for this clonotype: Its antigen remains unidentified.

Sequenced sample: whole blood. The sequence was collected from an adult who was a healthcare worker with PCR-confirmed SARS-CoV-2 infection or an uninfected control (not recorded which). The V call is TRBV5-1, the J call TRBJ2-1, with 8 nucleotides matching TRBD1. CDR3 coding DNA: TGCGCCAGCAGCTTAGGGACAGGTTACAATGAGCAGTTCTTC. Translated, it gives CASSLGTGYNEQFF.